Detailed here is one T cell receptor (beta chain). iRepertoire HTBI primers and Arm-PCR of CDR3 regions built TCR beta libraries. TCRdb re-called the multiplex PCR reads through MiXCR, storing one row per CDR3 protein. Among about 240,000 distinct CDR3 sequences, around 21% were seen once, and the ten largest hold 11% to 15%. The data belong to a study of regulatory T cells in long-lasting Graves disease. The ends were cut back, 2 bases at V and 7 bases at J, with 10 bases in the middle. Germline assignment: CDR1 SGHNT and CDR2 YYREEE (reference sequence). The CDR3 loop spans 13 amino acids. The time point denotes: newly diagnosed GD, antithyroid drugs for less than 3 months. PBMCs provided the RNA from which the TCR library was made.

The sample was peripheral blood mononuclear cells (PBMCs), taken at new diagnosis, from a patient treated with antithyroid drugs. The sequence was collected from a female donor with Graves disease. The rearrangement joins TRBV5-4 to TRBJ2-4, with D tentatively TRBD1 or TRBD2 (6 bases each). CDR3 residues: CASSLSGANIQYF. The CDR3 coding sequence is TGTGCCAGCAGCTTATCGGGGGCGAACATTCAGTACTTC.